This TCR beta chain was sequenced in a study of T cells in Graves' hyperthyroidism and ophthalmopathy. Study results and caveats: Blood also held most thyroid clonotypes expanded beyond 0.001.

Per germline, CDR1 SGHDT and CDR2 YYEEEE. The CDR3 totals 14 residues. Between the trimmed V and J ends, which lost 4 bases and 5 bases, there was a span of 15 bases. Many counts were recorded for this clonotype. Its antigen is unknown. RNA transcripts yielded amplified TCR beta CDR3 regions. Researchers ran a first-round RT-PCR on the TCR CDR3 using the HTBI primer set. In TCRdb, the multiplex PCR reads were re-called with MiXCR into one record per CDR3 protein. Of around 250,000 distinct CDR3 sequences listed, around 24% are singletons. Enrolled ophthalmopathy patients presented with a Clinical Activity Score of at least 3, a NOSPECS grade of at least 4, and disease duration under 3 months. Uncontrolled infection, other autoimmune disease, pregnancy or lactation disqualified patients from enrolment. The diagnostic basis comprised clinical symptoms, serum thyroxine and TRAb, thyroid ultrasound and orbital computed tomography.

The TCR comes from a woman in her thirties or forties with Graves' ophthalmopathy. V is TRBV5-6 and J is TRBJ1-1, with D possibly being TRBD1 (5 bases). The specimen sequenced was blood. CDR3: CASSRNFRVTEAFF. The CDR3 bases are TGTGCCAGCAGCCGAAATTTCAGGGTTACTGAAGCTTTCTTT. Supplemented by reference TRBV5-6 and TRBJ1-1, the full variable domain reads DAGVTQSPTHLIKTRGQQVTLRCSPKSGHDTVSWYQQALGQGPQFIFQYYEEEERQRGNFPDRFSGHQFPNYSSELNVNALLLGDSALYLCASSRNFRVTEAFFGQGTRLTVV.